This entry is about one T cell receptor beta chain. Its antigen is not yet known. Base qualities are not provided; no much larger clone lies one nucleotide away. From its cysteine to its phenylalanine, the CDR3 spans 17 amino acids. Here the CDR3 DNA is all that survives: 51 bases in frame from base 1. CDR1 and CDR2 are read off the germline V gene as SNHLY and FYNNEI. Clipping removes 6 bases from V and 5 bases from J, with 17 as the unmatched junction base count. The immunoSEQ Assay, a bias-controlled multiplex PCR, was used to amplify TCRbeta CDR3 regions from genomic DNA. The authors processed their data as follows. The number of nucleated cells in each sample was estimated from the amplification of reference gene primers within the assay. To quantify the absolute abundance of each unique TCRbeta CDR3 rearrangement, sequence reads were collapsed and filtered. For each sample, productive Simpson clonality was calculated by taking the square root of Simpson's diversity index across productive rearrangements. TCRdb carries this immuneACCESS record with in-frame sequences only. Its versions omit some clonotypes, under half of them owing to an unresolved V gene in the studies checked, with the rest unexplained. V, J and clone size are those of that table, while D and trimming were read from the DNA. The sample contains fewer than 250,000 clones, about nine tenths of them found a single time. The ten largest clones take up approximately 10% of the sample.

This specimen belongs to a study of blood T cell repertoires in COVID-19 (TCRdb year 2020). Study-level background: Samples covering the acute and convalescent phases of COVID-19 were provided by collaborators in the United States, Italy and Spain. The sample metadata nearly always contained a de-identified subject ID, COVID-19 status, age in years and sex. Samples came from the ongoing ImmuneRACE study (first 160 participants) plus 1,254 subjects from 6 global collaborators. Where available, HLA class I and class II types were obtained from metadata supplied by the sample provider rather than from assay-based typing. The material from the prospective study consisted of cDNA or gDNA derived from T cells, B-cell-depleted T cells, or PBMCs. The dataset comprised deeply sampled blood TCRbeta repertoires from subjects exposed to, actively infected with, or recovered from COVID-19. A freely available public database, intended as a resource for researchers studying the immune response to SARS-CoV-2, is where the repertoires were released.

Results and caveats for the whole study, not just this receptor: How much clinical and demographic metadata was included differed by source and by participant, and the metadata was provided uncurated.

In Seattle, one collaborating source enrolled patients while the infection was active and tracked those patients longitudinally over the course of disease. The collaborating institutions used their own protocols to collect whole blood in K2EDTA tubes. For TCRbeta analysis, collaborators shipped samples in one of three forms: frozen whole blood, isolated PBMCs, or DNA extracted from either of those sample types. This sequence originates from a man aged 50 to 60 with COVID-19, enrolled during active disease. The V and J segments used are TRBV2 and TRBJ2-5, with TRBD1 identical over 8 junction bases. Source material: peripheral blood. The CDR3 here reads CASSHKGAGGSWETQYF. Here is the DNA: TGTGCCAGCAGCCACAAGGGGGCAGGGGGCTCCTGGGAGACCCAGTACTTC.